One sample yielded the 9 T cell receptor beta chains listed below, sequenced in a study of shared clonotypes between healthy human individuals. Using immunoSEQ multiplex PCR, the repertoire was profiled, and TCRdb retains in-frame clones only, with some absent. The sample contains about 680,000 clones, around four fifths of which appear only once. Specimen: memory CD4+ T cells sorted from blood. Subset in this sample: CD45RA-negative fraction. The receptors stem from a woman under 40 in good health.

This clone was seen a few times. The CDR3 DNA reads TGTGCCAGTACCACCCGCCCGGGACAGGCTGATGGCTACACCTTC. Amino acid sequence: CASTTRPGQADGYTF. J is TRBJ1-2 and V is TRBV19; 8 bases fit TRBD1. Unmatched junction bases numbered 13, after V lost 7 bases and J lost 6 bases. The germline gives CDR1 LNHDA, CDR2 SQIVND (reference sequence). This CDR3 spans 15 amino acids.

Concerning this clone itself: A single base is all that separates this from a far larger clone, so a read error is likely. The J gene is TRBJ2-4, the V gene TRBV30; 8 nucleotides line up with TRBD2. Germline CDR1 reads GTSNPN; CDR2 reads SVGIG (reference sequence). V lost 4 bases and J lost 2; bases outside the gene matches: 13. CDR3 length equals 17 residues. In DNA, the CDR3 is TGTGCCTGGAACCGACAGAAGGGACTAGGCCCCAAAAACATTCAGTACTTC. This translates into CAWNRQKGLGPKNIQYF.

The chain combines TRBV28 with TRBJ2-1; TRBD2 matches at 15 bases. Trimming removed 6 bases from V and 7 bases from J; junction bases left unmatched: 7. CDR3 length equals 16 residues. Germline CDR1 reads MDHEN; CDR2 reads SYDVKM. The CDR3 nucleotides are TGTGCCAGCAGCTCCCACGGACTAGCGGGAGGGAATGAGCAGTTCTTC. This translates into CASSSHGLAGGNEQFF.

The rearrangement links TRBV7-9 to TRBJ1-5, with unresolved D. Trimming cost V 1 base and J 2 bases, with 9 bases left between them. The CDR3 has 15 amino acids. Germline V lookup: CDR1 SEHNR, CDR2 FQNEAQ (reference sequence). CDR3 sequence: CASSLVGGRNQPQHF. DNA of the CDR3: TGTGCCAGCAGCTTAGTGGGCGGTCGCAATCAGCCCCAGCATTTT.

The V call is TRBV9, the J call TRBJ2-5; a weak D match, TRBD2 (6 bases). The CDR3 is 16 residues long. Germline CDR1 SGDLS, CDR2 YYNGEE. V lost 0 bases, J lost 5 bases, and 17 bases lay in between. CDR3 protein: CASSVDPGEGPETQYF. The CDR3 DNA reads TGTGCCAGCAGCGTAGATCCGGGAGAAGGTCCGGAGACCCAGTACTTC. The whole variable domain, filled in from reference TRBV9 and TRBJ2-5, reads DSGVTQTPKHLITATGQRVTLRCSPRSGDLSVYWYQQSLDQGLQFLIQYYNGEERAKGNILERFSAQQFPDLHSELNLSSLELGDSALYFCASSVDPGEGPETQYFGPGTRLLVL.

The chain combines TRBV29-1 with TRBJ1-1; a weak D match, TRBD1 (6 bases). The CDR3 is 14 residues long. With 6 bases removed from V and 5 bases from J, the gap between germline ends came to 19 bases. Germline-derived CDR1 and CDR2 are SQVTM and ANQGSEA. The CDR3 DNA reads as TGCAGCGTGCTTCTGTCGGGGGGCTGGACTGAAGCTTTCTTT. Protein: CSVLLSGGWTEAFF.

The chain uses TRBV5-5 and TRBJ1-2; D gene unclear. The ends were cut back, 0 bases at V and 6 bases at J, with 6 bases in the middle. Germline V gives CDR1 SGHKS, CDR2 YYEKEE (reference sequence). The CDR3 length is 12 residues. The CDR3 DNA is TGTGCCAGCAGCTTGGGCAGGAATGGCTACACCTTC. It is translated as CASSLGRNGYTF.

The chain uses TRBV5-1 and TRBJ1-1, with TRBD1 as a possible D gene (5 bases). The CDR3 spans 14 residues. V lost 2 bases, J lost 4 bases, and 12 bases lay in between. Germline CDR1 is SGHRS and CDR2 is YFSETQ. In nucleotides, the CDR3 is TGCGCCAGCAGCTTTTCCACTGGGGGCACTGAAGCTTTCTTT. As protein: CASSFSTGGTEAFF. The full variable domain, completed using reference TRBV5-1 and TRBJ1-1, is KAGVTQTPRYLIKTRGQQVTLSCSPISGHRSVSWYQQTPGQGLQFLFEYFSETQRNKGNFPGRFSGRQFSNSRSEMNVSTLELGDSALYLCASSFSTGGTEAFFGQGTRLTVV.

V usage is TRBV2 and J usage is TRBJ2-5; 10 nucleotides align to TRBD2. With 7 bases clipped from V and 4 bases from J, the junction kept 9 bases outside the gene matches. The germline V gene has CDR1 SNHLY and CDR2 FYNNEI. The CDR3 loop spans 15 amino acids. DNA for the CDR3: TGTGCCAGCATCGAGGGGACTAGCGTTAGAGAGACCCAGTACTTC. This translates into CASIEGTSVRETQYF. The complete variable domain, with remaining parts taken from reference TRBV2 and TRBJ2-5, reads EPEVTQTPSHQVTQMGQEVILRCVPISNHLYFYWYRQILGQKVEFLVSFYNNEISEKSEIFDDQFSVERPDGSNFTLKIRSTKLEDSAMYFCASIEGTSVRETQYFGPGTRLLVL.